This TCR beta chain was recorded in a study of T-cell memory formation after mild COVID-19 (dated by TCRdb to about 2021). A note on the overall study: TCR sequence clusters from the two donors were found to be largely donor specific. In a couple of donors, T-cell clones that expanded and contracted after mild COVID-19 were followed by sequencing TCRalpha and TCRbeta repertoires longitudinally. Two young, previously healthy adult volunteers made up the cohort, one male and one female. What the authors observed across the whole study: Clones that contracted from day 15 to 85 showed balanced CD4/CD8 phenotypes, whereas a second wave of clones that expanded from day 15 to 37 leaned towards CD4+. Contracting CD4+ clones turned up mainly in the CM and EM memory subsets, whereas EMRA was where CD8+ clones were enriched. Whether the second-wave clones peaking on day 37 were SARS-CoV-2 specific was not confirmed. Only a couple of mild cases were covered in the study, and larger cohorts including severe cases with pre-infection samples were considered necessary. Some responding clones were detected in pre-infection memory, which suggested that pre-existing cross-reactive memory T cells had joined the SARS-CoV-2 response.

About this clonotype itself: The clone's antigen remains unknown. There are no base qualities to consult, and no much larger clone falls within one base.

PBMCs were isolated by Ficoll-Paque density gradient centrifugation. V lost 8 bases and J lost 0 bases; the stretch between them is 9 bases long. The cysteine opens and the phenylalanine closes a CDR3 of 13 amino acids. Only the CDR3 portion is preserved as DNA: 39 bases, with reading frame beginning at the first base. Sequences SGHRS (CDR1) and YFSETQ (CDR2) are obtained from the germline V gene. The sample was run on an Illumina NovaSeq 6000. TCRalpha and TCRbeta cDNA libraries were built by 5'RACE with constant-segment primers, adding sample barcodes and unique molecular identifiers. Trizol reagent was used to extract RNA from every sample. Libraries were amplified in two PCR steps, with a second sample barcode and Illumina TruSeq adapters added in the second step. Libraries were sequenced on an Illumina NovaSeq with 2 x 150 bp paired-end reads. The study's own analysis went as follows. Demultiplexing of reads and collapsing into UMI-guided consensus sequences were performed with migec v1.2.7. Using mixcr v2.1.11, the UMI consensuses were aligned to TRA and TRB V and J templates and assembled into clonotypes. Expanded or contracted clonotypes were those called significant by both edgeR and NoisET, with noise models trained on biological replicates. For edgeR calls, the cutoffs were a false discovery rate-adjusted p below 0.01 and a log2 fold-change threshold of 1. As an exploratory analysis of dynamics, max-normalized trajectories of the 1000 most abundant clonotypes were examined with PCA combined with hierarchical clustering. Separately sequenced CD4+ and CD8+ repertoires were used to assign a CD4 or CD8 phenotype to each responding clone. The public reads were quality trimmed at Q25 with fastp and then assembled into clones with MiXCR by TCRdb, keeping productive beta chains. Each CDR3 protein appears once, grouped with its most common genes and DNA. TCRdb assigned the V and J calls; the authors' analysis was not used. For this sample there are under 250,000 distinct CDR3 sequences; around 25% appear just once. Roughly 10% of the sample is held by the ten biggest clonotypes.

What was sequenced was PBMCs or a T cell subset sorted from them (not recorded which). The chain is made from TRBV5-1 and TRBJ1-3; the D region possibly corresponds to TRBD1 (5 bases align). The sequence was collected from an adult woman who had mild COVID-19 (a few samples of this study predate the infection). The sample titles of this study are shuffled in the database, so cell type and time point are left out; the donor was told from shared clones. The CDR3 reads as follows: CARNRRSGNTIYF. The nucleotide sequence reads TGCGCCAGAAACAGGCGCTCTGGAAACACCATATATTTT.